The 13 T cell receptor beta chains listed next were all sequenced from one sample in a study of blood T cell repertoires in COVID-19. The repertoire was sequenced with immunoSEQ multiplex PCR; TCRdb's copy has only in-frame clones and lacks some. The profile shows 99,000 or so clones, around 84% of them singletons. Sequenced: peripheral blood. The source of these receptors is a woman older than 75 with acute or convalescent COVID-19.

This chain connects TRBV2 to TRBJ1-5, with a weak D call TRBD1 (6 bases). This CDR3 spans 14 amino acids. Germline V gene lookup returns CDR1 SNHLY and CDR2 FYNNEI. V was shortened by 6 bases and J by 0 bases, with 9 bases between the two germline ends. The CDR3 DNA is TGTGCCAGCAGGGGGGCCTATAGCAATCAGCCCCAGCATTTT. Its translation: CASRGAYSNQPQHF.

The V gene is TRBV29-1, the J gene TRBJ2-7; 7 bases agree with TRBD1. Germline V gives CDR1 SQVTM, CDR2 ANQGSEA. V lost 3 bases to trimming and J lost 4 bases; unmatched junction nucleotides: 3. This CDR3 contains 12 residues. The CDR3 reads CSVDVQGYEQYF. The CDR3 coding sequence is TGCAGCGTTGATGTACAGGGGTACGAGCAGTACTTC.

V usage is TRBV5-6 and J usage is TRBJ2-7, with 9 bases aligning to TRBD2. This CDR3 is 16 amino acids long. After removal of 0 bases from V and 4 bases from J, the junction contained 8 bases not matched to a gene. Germline CDR1 is SGHDT and CDR2 is YYEEEE. CDR3 residues: CASSLGSAGGGYEQYF. The CDR3, as DNA: TGTGCCAGCAGCTTGGGGTCAGCGGGAGGAGGATACGAGCAGTACTTC.

This clone was seen a handful of times. The chain joins TRBV2 to TRBJ2-7; 7 positions agree with TRBD1. CDR1 SNHLY and CDR2 FYNNEI come from the germline V gene. The V gene end was trimmed by 4 bases and the J gene end by 3 bases; junction bases not matched to a gene: 3. The CDR3 extends over 13 amino acids. The CDR3, as DNA: TGTGCCAGCAGTGGACAGGGTTACTACGAGCAGTACTTC. Translating gives CASSGQGYYEQYF.

This clone appeared once. The chain uses TRBV11-2 and TRBJ1-1; D may be TRBD1 (5 bases). Germline V gene sequence: CDR1 SGHAT, CDR2 FQNNGV. V shed 2 bases and J shed 5 bases, with 12 bases lying between them. This CDR3 is 14 amino acids long. CDR3 nucleotides: TGTGCCAGCAGCTTACGGGGCGGGATGACTGAAGCTTTCTTT. Amino acids: CASSLRGGMTEAFF.

This chain uses TRBV5-4 with TRBJ2-5, with 12 nucleotides matching TRBD2. The CDR3 runs to 17 residues. CDR1 is SGHNT, CDR2 YYREEE, per germline (reference sequence). V dropped 2 bases and J dropped 5; count of bases not matched to a gene: 10. For the CDR3, the DNA is TGTGCCAGCAGCTTTGGGGCTAGCGGGAGGGCCGGTGAGACCCAGTACTTC. Its protein is CASSFGASGRAGETQYF.

The rearrangement joins TRBV7-9 to TRBJ1-1; possibly TRBD1 for D (5 bases). The CDR3 contains 12 residues. Per germline, CDR1 SEHNR and CDR2 FQNEAQ (reference sequence). The V end was cut by 5 bases, the J end by 9 bases, with 13 bases between. This CDR3 is CASSIQGAQAFF. The DNA for the CDR3 is TGTGCCAGCAGCATCCAGGGTGCGCAAGCTTTCTTT. Combining the CDR3 with reference TRBV7-9 and TRBJ1-1 gives the whole variable domain DTGVSQNPRHKITKRGQNVTFRCDPISEHNRLYWYRQTLGQGPEFLTYFQNEAQLEKSRLLSDRFSAERPKGSFSTLEIQRTEQGDSAMYLCASSIQGAQAFFGQGTRLTVV.

CDR3 in amino acids: CASRSPGQTYEQYV. In DNA form, the CDR3 reads TGTGCCAGCCGTTCACCGGGACAGACCTACGAGCAGTACGTC. The genes are TRBV28 and TRBJ2-7; 7 bases match TRBD1. CDR1 is MDHEN and CDR2 is SYDVKM in the germline V gene. The CDR3 sequence is 14 residues long. V was clipped by 8 bases and J by 2 bases; unmatched bases: 9.

The chain is built from TRBV5-4 and TRBJ2-2; D remains ambiguous. The V end was cut by 4 bases, the J end by 7 bases, with 8 bases between. Germline CDR1 reads SGHNT; CDR2 reads YYREEE (reference sequence). The CDR3 has 12 amino acids. CDR3 sequence reads: CASSPWSGELFF. The DNA of the CDR3 is TGTGCCAGCAGCCCATGGAGCGGGGAGCTGTTTTTT.

This clone was counted many times. The genes are TRBV5-6 and TRBJ1-2; D is possibly TRBD1 (5 bases). The CDR3 is 16 amino acids. The germline V gene encodes CDR1 SGHDT and CDR2 YYEEEE. The V end was cut by 0 bases, the J end by 6 bases, with 18 bases between. CDR3 protein: CASSLGHSVRVNGYTF. Here the CDR3 DNA reads TGTGCCAGCAGCTTGGGGCACAGTGTCAGGGTGAATGGCTACACCTTC.

The V gene is TRBV24-1, the J gene TRBJ1-2, with 9 positions matching TRBD1. Trimming cost V 0 bases and J 8 bases; bases outside gene matches: 0. Germline V CDR1 and CDR2: KGHDR, SFDVKD. The CDR3 loop spans 13 amino acids. The CDR3 region has the DNA TGTGCCACCAGTGATTTGACAGGGGGCGGCTACACCTTC. It encodes CATSDLTGGGYTF.

This clone was counted a single time. The rearrangement links TRBV3-1 (or the pseudogene TRBV3-2) to TRBJ2-1; 12 bases are a match to TRBD2. This CDR3 is 15 amino acids long. Germline V gene lookup returns CDR1 LGHDT and CDR2 YNNKEL (reference sequence). J gave up 7 bases and V 1 base, and 2 bases lay outside the gene matches. CDR3 in amino acids: CASSQVGTSGNEQFF. The DNA of the CDR3 is TGTGCCAGCAGCCAAGTAGGGACTAGCGGGAATGAGCAGTTCTTC.

This clone was seen only once. The chain combines TRBV5-5 with TRBJ2-2; D is unclear. Looked up from germline, CDR1 is SGHKS and CDR2 is YYEKEE (reference sequence). Trimming shortened V by 0 bases and J by 5 bases, and 5 bases separated the two germline ends. The CDR3 runs to 13 residues. The CDR3 DNA reads as TGTGCCAGCAGCTTGGACGGGACCGGGGAGCTGTTTTTT. It encodes CASSLDGTGELFF.